Below, one TCR beta chain is given with its context. This clonotype was counted at least ten times. Its antigen specificity is not known. Per-base quality was not reported, and no clone a single base away is much larger than it. The source of the sample is a study of T cells in Graves' hyperthyroidism and ophthalmopathy (dated by TCRdb to between 2018 and 2021). As for the study more broadly: Peripheral blood was collected at initial diagnosis, before any treatment. To identify TCR V-J signatures that set the groups apart, the researchers used a discovery cohort of roughly 100 patients, made up of fewer than 50 with Graves' ophthalmopathy and some 55 with stable Graves' hyperthyroidism. The 100 discovery patients were randomly split 7:3 into training and test sets. According to the paper, TCR Vbeta CDR3 sequencing was carried out on approximately 140 peripheral blood samples, which came from 40 to 45 ophthalmopathy, under 80 hyperthyroidism and roughly 17 progressor patients. Whether ophthalmopathy could be predicted prospectively was tested in an independent validation cohort made up of some 20 hyperthyroidism patients plus 17 patients who later progressed to ophthalmopathy. In addition, the study compared T-cell repertoires in thyroid tissue and in blood from a handful of Graves' hyperthyroidism patients. After sampling, hyperthyroidism patients received methimazole starting at 30 mg daily, and ophthalmopathy patients received high-dose intravenous methylprednisolone. Broader findings and caveats from the paper: Sample size was not statistically predetermined, and investigators were not blinded to group allocation. A 13 V-J signature model separated ophthalmopathy from stable hyperthyroidism, with approximately 86% sensitivity and roughly 81% specificity in cross-validation and 80%/75% in testing. In validation, the model predicted progression to ophthalmopathy with approximately 70% sensitivity and 72% to 75% specificity, a median of around 6.6 months before onset. Most expanded thyroid clonotypes (frequency above 0.001) were also detected in blood, a finding suggesting that blood repertoires may reflect thyroid immune responses.

Stable Graves' hyperthyroidism was defined as no progression to ophthalmopathy during 18 months of follow-up. Hyperthyroidism patients were newly diagnosed, with disease duration under 2 months, and aged 18 to 65 years. Any patient with an uncontrolled infection, another autoimmune disease, pregnancy or lactation was excluded. Diagnoses relied on clinical symptoms, serum thyroxine and TRAb, thyroid ultrasound and orbital computed tomography. PBMCs were isolated from about 9 ml of fresh peripheral blood by Ficoll-Paque density gradient centrifugation. Total RNA was extracted with Trizol reagent, and quality was checked on an Agilent 2100 Bioanalyzer. The TCR beta CDR3 regions were amplified from RNA transcripts. The TCR CDR3 was subjected to a first round of RT-PCR using the HTBI primer set and the Qiagen OneStep RT-PCR kit. The libraries were constructed in a second round of multiplex PCR and then size-selected and purified. Paired-end sequencing of the libraries was performed with 100 bp reads on an Illumina HiSeq2000. The authors processed their data as follows. SOAPnuke was used to process the raw data, removing reads that contained adapters or uncalled bases, had a mean Phred below 15, or lacked an exact match to the constant primer or identifier. COPE v1.2.5 was used to merge high-quality paired reads, and clonotypes were defined as unique nucleotide sequences. MiTCR v1.1 was used to align clonotypes to the IMGT TRBV, TRBD and TRBJ reference segments. The analysis included only V-J combinations with a frequency above 0.0001, which together covered 99% to 99.2% of the repertoires. A TCS score was defined as the ratio between F50 (clonal expansion) and ExV (chaos), using BLOSUM62-based TCRdist between CDR3 peptides within each V-J. Welch's t-statistics and random forest reduced approximately 520 V-J features to some 14, which were used in a naive Bayes classifier (R e1071). In-frame beta chains were kept once TCRdb had trimmed the public reads at Q25 with fastp and called clones with MiXCR. Merged by CDR3 protein, the rows form single entries marked with the most common genes and DNA. TCRdb's processing, not the authors' own work, is the source of the V and J calls. This sample comprises about 620,000 distinct CDR3 sequences, under 20% of them detected only once. The top ten hold around 4% of the sample.

The CDR3, from cysteine to phenylalanine, totals 12 residues. CDR3 DNA is the only sequence kept; it has 36 bases, read in frame from the first base. CDR1 LGHDT and CDR2 YNNKEL were looked up in the germline V gene (reference sequence). V is shortened by 0 bases, J by 7 bases, and the region joining them spans 4 bases. This chain is built from TRBV3-1 and TRBJ1-5, with the D gene not confidently named. The sequence derives from a woman aged 30 to 39 with Graves' hyperthyroidism. The sequencing sample was made of blood. CDR3 loop: CASSQEGQPQHF. The nucleotides read TGTGCCAGCAGCCAAGAGGGACAGCCCCAGCATTTT.